This TCR beta chain was documented in a study of technical replicates of blood from a handful of donors. Germline values: CDR1 MNHNY, CDR2 SVGAGI (reference sequence). The CDR3 is 12 residues long. V lost 3 bases to trimming and J lost 6 bases, with 9 bases between them. The data were produced by immunoSEQ multiplex PCR, yet TCRdb's version contains in-frame clones alone and is incomplete. The sample lists 80,000 to 90,000 clones, around 94% occurring once. The chain is built from TRBV6-6 and TRBJ2-7; D unresolved. Input material: T cells isolated from PBMCs. This TCR derives from a human donor in good health. CDR3: CASSYSSSEQYF. CDR3 DNA sequence: TGTGCCAGCAGTTATAGTTCTTCCGAGCAGTACTTC.